These T cell receptor beta chains were read from a single sample in a study of cytomegalovirus exposure and HLA in healthy donors. Some clones are missing from TCRdb's copy, which holds only in-frame ones; the method was immunoSEQ multiplex PCR. The table lists about 84,000 clones, approximately 90% of them singletons. Material: PBMCs. These receptors were taken from a man aged 18 to 30 in good health and CMV-seronegative. CDR3s include the opening cysteine and the closing phenylalanine or tryptophan. Clone sizes are given selectively: once, few, many, or a class where the clone is expanded.

cdr3_length clone_size j_call v_call cdr3_aa
13 few TRBJ2-1 TRBV29-1 CSASPGTSGSQFF
14 few TRBJ2-7 TRBV7-8 CASSPTAAGYEQYF
12 - TRBJ2-5 TRBV27 CASSLPKGAQYF
14 - TRBJ1-2 TRBV28 CASSLGDRVVGYTF
19 few TRBJ1-3 TRBV11-2 CASSQRGTGGQSSGNTIYF
12 - TRBJ1-4 TRBV6-7 CASSSPIGSEFF
19 - TRBJ2-3 TRBV7-8 CASSYDRGLAVPSTDTQYF
15 - TRBJ2-7 TRBV14 CASRQAGTGSYEQYF
15 - TRBJ2-2 TRBV15 CATSRDFGSYGELFF
15 once TRBJ2-7 TRBV7-8 CASSPDRGRSYEQYF
12 few TRBJ1-1 TRBV19 CASSRRATEAFF
13 - TRBJ1-1 TRBV28 CASNPGHHTEAFF
13 few TRBJ2-1 TRBV7-7 CASSSAGNNEQFF
15 - TRBJ2-7 TRBV6-5 CASSTGTSGSYEQYF
13 - TRBJ1-1 TRBV6-1 CASSEAGSTEAFF
16 - TRBJ1-1 TRBV2 CASSEGVGGLYTEAFF
14 - TRBJ2-5 TRBV10-2 CASSGDRTKETQYF
19 - TRBJ2-6 TRBV5-1 CASSSGTGVALGGANVLTF
12 - TRBJ2-7 TRBV11-2 CASSRTGWEQYF
12 - TRBJ2-7 TRBV7-9 CASSTGTREQYF
14 once - TRBV5-1 CASSFLGQGYEQYF
15 - TRBJ2-5 TRBV28 CASSGQRLSSWEQYF
11 - TRBJ1-3 TRBV6-1 CASSRGNTIYF
15 - TRBJ2-1 TRBV28 CASRLGISANNEQFF
16 - TRBJ2-3 TRBV7-2 CASSLEAGVGTDTQYF
14 - TRBJ1-4 TRBV19 CASGFRGLSEGLFF
16 - TRBJ2-1 TRBV6-5 CASSYSWTFSYNEQFF
15 few TRBJ2-2 TRBV2 CASSTGKLLPGELFF
15 - TRBJ2-5 TRBV5-1 CASSVEKGDTETQYF
12 - TRBJ2-7 TRBV2 CASSESGYEQYF
13 - TRBJ1-5 TRBV15 CATGDRSNQPQHF
17 once TRBJ1-5 TRBV28 CASSLPRRQGDNQPQHF
15 - TRBJ2-3 TRBV9 CASSVASGRADTQYF
12 - TRBJ2-3 TRBV29-1 CSVDQGSDTQYF
15 - TRBJ2-5 TRBV6-6 CASSSGLAGQETQYF
14 - TRBJ2-2 TRBV28 CASTPPNRSGELFF
15 - TRBJ2-7 TRBV9 CASSSTGTLSYEQYF
14 - TRBJ1-3 TRBV6-4 CASRRGKSGNTIYF
17 few TRBJ2-5 TRBV5-1 CASSSGREREGAETQYF
12 - TRBJ2-3 TRBV30 CAWSRGSGTQYF
14 - TRBJ2-7 TRBV6-5 CASSYAGGAAEQYF
16 - TRBJ2-1 TRBV4-3 CASSQDLAGSYNEQFF
14 - TRBJ2-5 TRBV5-1 CASSLGLAGETQYF
12 - TRBJ2-2 TRBV2 CARSTGVGELFF
17 - TRBJ2-3 TRBV9 CASSVWTSGANTDTQYF
15 - TRBJ2-1 TRBV6-6 CASSPKGARYNEQFF
15 - TRBJ2-1 TRBV5-1 CASSLGPLPLDEQFF
15 - TRBJ1-1 TRBV7-2 CASSLAGGRNTEAFF
19 - TRBJ2-7 TRBV14 CASSQSYSGNRGPLYEQYF